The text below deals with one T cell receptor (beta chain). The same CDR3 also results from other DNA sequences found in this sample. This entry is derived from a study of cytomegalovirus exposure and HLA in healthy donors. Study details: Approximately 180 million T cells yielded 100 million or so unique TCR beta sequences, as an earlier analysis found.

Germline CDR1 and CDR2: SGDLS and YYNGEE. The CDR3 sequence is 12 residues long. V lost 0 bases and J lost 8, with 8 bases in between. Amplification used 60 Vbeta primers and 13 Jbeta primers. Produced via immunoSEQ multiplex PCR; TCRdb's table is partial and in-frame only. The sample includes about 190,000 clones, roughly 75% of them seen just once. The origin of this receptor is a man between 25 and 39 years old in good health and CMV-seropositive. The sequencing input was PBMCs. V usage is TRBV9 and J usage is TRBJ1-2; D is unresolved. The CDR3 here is CASSVVGGGYTF. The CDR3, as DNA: TGTGCCAGCAGCGTAGTCGGAGGGGGCTACACCTTC.